This TCR beta chain stems from a study of T cell repertoires in cytomegalovirus infection. One entry per CDR3 protein, called by TCRdb with MiXCR from the reads. The table shows roughly 300,000 distinct CDR3 sequences, with around 25% occurring only once. The V and J ends lost 4 bases and 1 base, in that order; junction bases with no gene match: 10. CDR3 length: 16 residues. Germline V CDR1 and CDR2: SEHNR, FQNEAQ (reference sequence). Study observations and caveats: Cumulated frequencies of public TCR beta families served to identify carriers of CMV plus the relevant HLA.

This clonotype was detected a few times. The antigen is unknown. The sequencing sample was made of PBMCs. This TCR derives from a human donor in good health (CMV status not recorded). Some clones in this sample may be carry-over from other donors' samples. The chain carries TRBV7-9 and TRBJ2-7, with TRBD1 matching over 7 bases. The CDR3 sequence: CASSWVTGFGSYEQYF. The CDR3 DNA is TGTGCCAGCAGCTGGGTGACAGGGTTCGGGTCCTACGAGCAGTACTTC.